The 13 T cell receptor beta chains given below trace back to one sample, sequenced in a study of cytomegalovirus exposure and HLA in healthy donors. The PCR was carried out with 60 Vbeta primers and 13 Jbeta primers. Here immunoSEQ multiplex PCR was the method, and the copy in TCRdb shows in-frame clones only, minus some. Altogether around 97,000 clones are present, 65% to 80% being singletons, with the ten largest covering about a tenth. What was sequenced was PBMCs. The receptors here all came from a woman under 30 in good health and CMV-seropositive.

The CDR3 loop reads CASSPSGANVLTF. DNA of the CDR3: TGTGCCAGCAGTCCTTCGGGGGCCAACGTCCTGACTTTC. The rearrangement uses TRBV28 and TRBJ2-6; D is unresolved. The CDR3 is 13 residues long. Germline V gene data show CDR1 as MDHEN and CDR2 as SYDVKM. Trimming shortened V by 5 bases and J by 4 bases, and 6 bases separated the two germline ends. The variable domain in full, with the rest retrieved from reference TRBV28 and TRBJ2-6, is DVKVTQSSRYLVKRTGEKVFLECVQDMDHENMFWYRQDPGLGLRLIYFSYDVKMKEKGDIPEGYSVSREKKERFSLILESASTNQTSMYLCASSPSGANVLTFGAGSRLTVL.

The sample holds one count of this clone. The rearrangement links TRBV15 to TRBJ2-6; TRBD1 might be the D (6 bases). Germline CDR1 and CDR2: LNHNV and YYDKDF (reference sequence). The CDR3 loop spans 19 amino acids. V dropped 3 bases and J dropped 1 base, with 19 bases sitting between them. The CDR3 sequence is CATSSFLTGPGSGANVLTF. Written as DNA, the CDR3 is TGTGCCACCAGCAGCTTTCTGACAGGCCCTGGGTCTGGGGCCAACGTCCTGACTTTC.

V gene TRBV9 combines with J gene TRBJ1-1; 11 bases map to TRBD1. The J segment lost 6 bases and the V segment lost 0 bases, leaving 10 bases of the junction unmatched. The CDR3 runs to 17 residues. Germline V gene sequence: CDR1 SGDLS, CDR2 YYNGEE. The CDR3 protein is CASSVGGTGGVPAEAFF. The CDR3 nucleotides read TGTGCCAGCAGCGTAGGGGGGACAGGGGGGGTTCCGGCTGAAGCTTTCTTT. The variable domain in full, completed from reference TRBV9 and TRBJ1-1, reads DSGVTQTPKHLITATGQRVTLRCSPRSGDLSVYWYQQSLDQGLQFLIQYYNGEERAKGNILERFSAQQFPDLHSELNLSSLELGDSALYFCASSVGGTGGVPAEAFFGQGTRLTVV.

The genes are TRBV7-7 and TRBJ2-2; unclear D gene. With 5 bases removed from V and 5 bases from J, the gap between germline ends came to 9 bases. Germline V gene sequence: CDR1 SSHAT, CDR2 FNYEAQ (reference sequence). The length of the CDR3 is 13 residues. As DNA, the CDR3 is TGTGCCAGCAGCAACTTTGGTACCGGGGAGCTGTTTTTT. It specifies CASSNFGTGELFF. Complete variable domain (other parts from reference TRBV7-7 and TRBJ2-2): GAGVSQSPRYKVTKRGQDVTLRCDPISSHATLYWYQQALGQGPEFLTYFNYEAQPDKSGLPSDRFSAERPEGSISTLTIQRTEQRDSAMYRCASSNFGTGELFFGEGSRLTVL.

This CDR3 is CASSETSGHTGELFF. The CDR3 nucleotides are TGTGCCAGCAGCGAGACTAGCGGACACACCGGGGAGCTGTTTTTT. The V and J genes are TRBV2 and TRBJ2-2; 9 positions agree with TRBD2. CDR1 is SNHLY and CDR2 is FYNNEI in the germline V gene. Trimming at V came to 6 bases and at J to 3 bases, leaving 5 bases not matched to a gene. This CDR3 has 15 amino acids.

The rearrangement uses TRBV10-3 and TRBJ2-2, with TRBD1 as a possible D gene (6 bases). The CDR3 length is 14 residues. V gave up 5 bases and J gave up 6 bases, with 13 bases separating them. Germline loops: CDR1 ENHRY, CDR2 SYGVKD. The CDR3 DNA is TGTGCCATCAGTCCCGGGACACCCGCCGGGGAGCTGTTTTTT. It is translated as CAISPGTPAGELFF.

V gene TRBV7-8 combines with J gene TRBJ1-1; D ambiguous. In germline, CDR1 is SGHVS, CDR2 FQNEAQ. CDR3 length: 14 amino acids. V gave up 4 bases and J gave up 4 bases, with 13 bases separating them. The CDR3 bases are TGTGCCAGCAGCTGGGGAGCGGTCGGCACTGAAGCTTTCTTT. This encodes CASSWGAVGTEAFF.

The genes are TRBV19 and TRBJ2-7, with a tentative D call TRBD2 (5 bases). V shed 6 bases and J shed 2 bases, with 11 bases lying between them. Germline V CDR1 and CDR2: LNHDA, SQIVND (reference sequence). This CDR3 is 13 amino acids long. The CDR3 region is CASRDSTTYEQYF. The CDR3 region has the DNA TGTGCCAGTAGGGACTCGACCACCTACGAGCAGTACTTC.

The chain links TRBV5-1 to TRBJ2-7; 12 positions agree with TRBD1. Germline trimming cut 4 bases from V and 3 bases from J; bases unmatched to any gene: 5. From germline, CDR1 is SGHRS and CDR2 YFSETQ. This CDR3 has 15 amino acids. The CDR3 protein is CASSRGQGANYEQYF. CDR3 nucleotides: TGCGCCAGCAGCAGGGGACAGGGGGCCAACTACGAGCAGTACTTC. The variable domain in full, with the rest retrieved from reference TRBV5-1 and TRBJ2-7, is KAGVTQTPRYLIKTRGQQVTLSCSPISGHRSVSWYQQTPGQGLQFLFEYFSETQRNKGNFPGRFSGRQFSNSRSEMNVSTLELGDSALYLCASSRGQGANYEQYFGPGTRLTVT.

V is TRBV14 and J is TRBJ2-3; TRBD2 aligns across 15 bases. Per germline, CDR1 SGHDN and CDR2 FVKESK. V shed 1 base, J shed 3 bases, and the junction held 2 bases outside the gene matches. CDR3 length equals 17 residues. CDR3: CASSQGGLAGGTDTQYF. DNA of the CDR3: TGTGCCAGCAGCCAAGGGGGACTAGCGGGGGGTACAGATACGCAGTATTTT.

V gene TRBV10-3 combines with J gene TRBJ2-7; possibly TRBD2 for D (7 bases). Germline V CDR1 and CDR2: ENHRY, SYGVKD. CDR3 length equals 14 residues. Trimming stripped 8 bases from V and 3 bases from J, with 17 bases between. The CDR3 sequence: CAIRPGGGSYEQYF. The CDR3 DNA reads as TGTGCCATCCGACCCGGGGGCGGGAGCTACGAGCAGTACTTC.

Points on this clone: This same CDR3 is encoded by further DNA sequences in the sample. The chain joins TRBV10-3 to TRBJ1-2; a weak D match, TRBD1 (6 bases). This CDR3 region has 10 residues. Germline values: CDR1 ENHRY, CDR2 SYGVKD. Trimming removed 10 bases from V and 8 bases from J, with 11 bases in between. The CDR3 protein is CATEGDGYTF. The CDR3 coding sequence is TGTGCCACTGAGGGGGACGGCTACACCTTC.

The chain's CDR3 is CASSLTFPGEKLFF. CDR3 sequence (DNA): TGTGCCAGCAGCTTGACTTTTCCGGGAGAAAAACTGTTTTTT. J is TRBJ1-4 and V is TRBV7-8, with D hard to call. The germline gives CDR1 SGHVS, CDR2 FQNEAQ. The ends were cut back, 3 bases at V and 8 bases at J, with 13 bases in the middle. The CDR3 has 14 residues.